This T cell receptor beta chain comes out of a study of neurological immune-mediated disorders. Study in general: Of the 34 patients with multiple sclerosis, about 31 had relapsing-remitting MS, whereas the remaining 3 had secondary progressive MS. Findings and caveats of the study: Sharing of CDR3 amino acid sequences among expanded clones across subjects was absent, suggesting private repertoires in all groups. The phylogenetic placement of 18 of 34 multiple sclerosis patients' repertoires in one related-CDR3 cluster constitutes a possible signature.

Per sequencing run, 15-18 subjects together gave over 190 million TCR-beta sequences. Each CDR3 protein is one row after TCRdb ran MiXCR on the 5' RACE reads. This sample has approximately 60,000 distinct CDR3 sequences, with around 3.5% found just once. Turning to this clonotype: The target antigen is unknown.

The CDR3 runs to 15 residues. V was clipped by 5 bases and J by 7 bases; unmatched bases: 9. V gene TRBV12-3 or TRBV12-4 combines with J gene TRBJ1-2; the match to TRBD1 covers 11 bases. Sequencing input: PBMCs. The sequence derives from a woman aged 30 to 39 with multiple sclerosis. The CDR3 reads CASSLRTGGEGGYTF. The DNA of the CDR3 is TGTGCCAGCAGTCTACGGACAGGGGGCGAGGGTGGCTACACCTTC.